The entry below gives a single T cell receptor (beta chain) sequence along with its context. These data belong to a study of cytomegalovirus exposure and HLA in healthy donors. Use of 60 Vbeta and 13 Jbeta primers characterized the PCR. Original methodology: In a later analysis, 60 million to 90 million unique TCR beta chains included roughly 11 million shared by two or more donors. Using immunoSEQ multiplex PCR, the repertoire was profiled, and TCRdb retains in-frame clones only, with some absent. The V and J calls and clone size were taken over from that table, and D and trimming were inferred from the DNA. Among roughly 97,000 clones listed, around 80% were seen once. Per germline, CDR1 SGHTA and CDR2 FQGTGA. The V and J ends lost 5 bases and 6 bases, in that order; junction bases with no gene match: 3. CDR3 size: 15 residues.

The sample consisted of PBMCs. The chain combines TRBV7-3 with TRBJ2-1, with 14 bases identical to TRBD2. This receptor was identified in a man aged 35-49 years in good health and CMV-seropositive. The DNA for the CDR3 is TGTGCCAGCAGCCGGGGACTAGCGGGGGTCAATGAGCAGTTCTTC. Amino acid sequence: CASSRGLAGVNEQFF.